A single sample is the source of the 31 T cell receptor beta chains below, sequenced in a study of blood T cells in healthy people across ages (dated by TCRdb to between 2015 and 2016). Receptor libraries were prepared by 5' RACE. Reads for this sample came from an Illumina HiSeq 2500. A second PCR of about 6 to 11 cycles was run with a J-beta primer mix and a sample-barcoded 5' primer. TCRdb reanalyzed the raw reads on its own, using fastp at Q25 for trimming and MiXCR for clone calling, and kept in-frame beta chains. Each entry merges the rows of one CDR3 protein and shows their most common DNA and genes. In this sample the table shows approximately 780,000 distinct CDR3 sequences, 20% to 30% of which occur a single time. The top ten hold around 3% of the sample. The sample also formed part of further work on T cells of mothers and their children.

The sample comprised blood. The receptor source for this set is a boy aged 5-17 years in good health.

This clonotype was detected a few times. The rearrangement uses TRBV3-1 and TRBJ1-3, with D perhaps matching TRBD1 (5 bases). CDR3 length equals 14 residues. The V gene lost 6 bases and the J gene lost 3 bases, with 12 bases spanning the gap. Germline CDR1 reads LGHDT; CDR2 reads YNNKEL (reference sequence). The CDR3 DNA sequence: TGTGCCAGCAGTCCAGGGTCTTTTGGAAACACCATATATTTT. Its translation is CASSPGSFGNTIYF.

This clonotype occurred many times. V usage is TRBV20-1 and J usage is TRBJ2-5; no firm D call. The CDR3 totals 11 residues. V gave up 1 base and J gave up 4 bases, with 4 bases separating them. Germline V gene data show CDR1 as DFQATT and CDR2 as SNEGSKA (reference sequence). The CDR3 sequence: CSARVGETQYF. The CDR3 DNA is TGCAGTGCTAGAGTAGGAGAGACCCAGTACTTC.

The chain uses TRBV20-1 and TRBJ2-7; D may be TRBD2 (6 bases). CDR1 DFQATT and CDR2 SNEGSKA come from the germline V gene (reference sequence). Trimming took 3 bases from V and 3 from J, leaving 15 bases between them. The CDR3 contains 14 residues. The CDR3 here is CSASPGTVGYEQYF. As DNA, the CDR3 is TGCAGTGCTAGCCCCGGGACTGTTGGCTACGAGCAGTACTTC.

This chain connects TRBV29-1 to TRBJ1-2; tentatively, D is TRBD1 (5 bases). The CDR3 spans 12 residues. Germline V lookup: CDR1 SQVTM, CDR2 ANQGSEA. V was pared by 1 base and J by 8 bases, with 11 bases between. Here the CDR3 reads CSVEAGIHGYTF. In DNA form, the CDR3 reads TGCAGCGTTGAAGCAGGGATCCACGGCTACACCTTC.

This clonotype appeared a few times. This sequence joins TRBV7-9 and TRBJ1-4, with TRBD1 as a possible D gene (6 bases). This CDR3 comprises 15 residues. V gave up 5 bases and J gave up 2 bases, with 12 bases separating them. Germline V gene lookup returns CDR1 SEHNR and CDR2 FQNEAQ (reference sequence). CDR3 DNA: TGTGCCAGCAGCCAGGGCGGGGGCACTAATGAAAAACTGTTTTTT. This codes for CASSQGGGTNEKLFF.

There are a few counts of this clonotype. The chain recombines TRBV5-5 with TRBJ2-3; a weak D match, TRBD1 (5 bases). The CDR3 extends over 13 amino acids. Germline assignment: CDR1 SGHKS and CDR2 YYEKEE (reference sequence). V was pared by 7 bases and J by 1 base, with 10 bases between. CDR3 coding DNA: TGTGCCAGCCCAGGCAGGGGCACAGATACGCAGTATTTT. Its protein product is CASPGRGTDTQYF.

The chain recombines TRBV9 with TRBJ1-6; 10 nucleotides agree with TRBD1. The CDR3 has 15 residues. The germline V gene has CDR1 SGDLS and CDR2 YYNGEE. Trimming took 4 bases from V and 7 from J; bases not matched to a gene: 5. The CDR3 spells CASSTGQGVNSPLHF. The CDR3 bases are TGTGCCAGCAGCACTGGACAGGGGGTAAATTCACCCCTCCACTTT.

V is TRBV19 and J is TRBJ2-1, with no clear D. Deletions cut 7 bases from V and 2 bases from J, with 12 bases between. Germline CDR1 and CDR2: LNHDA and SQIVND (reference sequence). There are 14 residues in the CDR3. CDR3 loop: CASTSFGTYNEQFF. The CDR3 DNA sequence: TGTGCCAGTACCTCCTTTGGAACCTACAATGAGCAGTTCTTC.

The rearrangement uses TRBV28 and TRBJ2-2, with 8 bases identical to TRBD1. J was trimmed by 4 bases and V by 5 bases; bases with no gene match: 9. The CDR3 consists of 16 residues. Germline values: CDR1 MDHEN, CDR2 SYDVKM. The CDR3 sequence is CASSLTMDRVTGELFF. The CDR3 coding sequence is TGTGCCAGCAGTCTCACAATGGACAGGGTCACCGGGGAGCTGTTTTTT.

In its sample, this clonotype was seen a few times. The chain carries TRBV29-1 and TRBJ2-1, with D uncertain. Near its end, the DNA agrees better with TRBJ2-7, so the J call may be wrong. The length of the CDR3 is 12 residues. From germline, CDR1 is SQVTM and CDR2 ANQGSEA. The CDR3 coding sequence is TGCAGCGTTGGAAAGCGCTCCTACGAGCAGTACTTC. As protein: CSVGKRSYEQYF.

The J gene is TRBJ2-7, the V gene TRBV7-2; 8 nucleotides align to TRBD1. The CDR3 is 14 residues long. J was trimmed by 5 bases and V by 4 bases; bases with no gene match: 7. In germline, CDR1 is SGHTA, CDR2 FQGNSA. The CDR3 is CASSSLDRVDEQYF. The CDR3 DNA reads TGTGCCAGCAGCTCCCTGGACAGGGTGGACGAGCAGTACTTC.

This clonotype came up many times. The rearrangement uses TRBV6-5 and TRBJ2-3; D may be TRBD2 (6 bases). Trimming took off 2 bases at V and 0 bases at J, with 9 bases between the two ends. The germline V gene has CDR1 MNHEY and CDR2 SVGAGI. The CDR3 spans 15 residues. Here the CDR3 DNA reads TGTGCCAGCAGTTACGCTGCGGGGAGCACAGATACGCAGTATTTT. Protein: CASSYAAGSTDTQYF.

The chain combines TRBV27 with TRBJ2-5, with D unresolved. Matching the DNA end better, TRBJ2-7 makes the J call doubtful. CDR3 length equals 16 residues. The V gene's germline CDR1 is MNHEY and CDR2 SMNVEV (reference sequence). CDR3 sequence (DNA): TGTGCCAGCAGTATAACCGGGCCACCCTCCAACGGCGAGCAGTACTTC. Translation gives CASSITGPPSNGEQYF.

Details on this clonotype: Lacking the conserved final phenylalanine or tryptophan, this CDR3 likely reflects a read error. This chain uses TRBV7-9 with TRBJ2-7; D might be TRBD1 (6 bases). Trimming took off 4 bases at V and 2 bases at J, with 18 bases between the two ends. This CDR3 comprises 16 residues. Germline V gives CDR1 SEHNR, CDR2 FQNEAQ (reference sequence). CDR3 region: CASSSFTGTITYEQYS. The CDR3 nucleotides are TGTGCCAGCAGCTCATTTACCGGGACAATTACCTACGAGCAGTACTCC.

CDR3 nucleotides: TGTGCCAGCAGTCGAGGGACAGGTTATAATGAAAAACTGTTTTTT. This codes for CASSRGTGYNEKLFF. V is TRBV12-3 or TRBV12-4 and J is TRBJ1-4; 8 bases agree with TRBD1. V shed 5 bases and J 4 bases; nucleotides not matched to a gene: 6. CDR3 length: 15 residues.

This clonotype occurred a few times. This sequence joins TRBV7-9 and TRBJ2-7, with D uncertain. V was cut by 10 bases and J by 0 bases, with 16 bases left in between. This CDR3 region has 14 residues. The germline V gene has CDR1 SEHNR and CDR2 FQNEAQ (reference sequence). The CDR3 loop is CAINNRWSSYEQYF. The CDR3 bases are TGTGCCATCAATAATAGGTGGAGCTCCTACGAGCAGTACTTC. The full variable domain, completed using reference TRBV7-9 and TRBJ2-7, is DTGVSQNPRHKITKRGQNVTFRCDPISEHNRLYWYRQTLGQGPEFLTYFQNEAQLEKSRLLSDRFSAERPKGSFSTLEIQRTEQGDSAMYLCAINNRWSSYEQYFGPGTRLTVT.

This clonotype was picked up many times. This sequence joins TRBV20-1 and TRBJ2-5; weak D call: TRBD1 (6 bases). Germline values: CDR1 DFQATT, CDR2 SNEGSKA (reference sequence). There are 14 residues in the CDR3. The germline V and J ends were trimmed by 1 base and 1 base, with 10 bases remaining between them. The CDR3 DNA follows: TGCAGTGCTAGAGCTGGGGGCGGCCAAGAGACCCAGTACTTC. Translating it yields CSARAGGGQETQYF.

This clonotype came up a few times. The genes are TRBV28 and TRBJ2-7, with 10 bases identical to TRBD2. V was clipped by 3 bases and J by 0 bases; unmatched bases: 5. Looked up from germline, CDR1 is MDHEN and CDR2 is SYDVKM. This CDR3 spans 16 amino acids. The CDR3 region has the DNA TGTGCCAGCAGTTTGGTGGCTAGCGGGAGCTCCTACGAGCAGTACTTC. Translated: CASSLVASGSSYEQYF.

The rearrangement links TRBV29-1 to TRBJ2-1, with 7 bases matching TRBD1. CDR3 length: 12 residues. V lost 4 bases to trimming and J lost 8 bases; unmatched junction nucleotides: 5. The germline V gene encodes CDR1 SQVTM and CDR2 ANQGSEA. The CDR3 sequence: CSVGQGRDEQFF. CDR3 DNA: TGCAGCGTTGGACAGGGTAGAGATGAGCAGTTCTTC.

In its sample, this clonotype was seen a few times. The CDR3 here is CASSLATGAGYTF. For the CDR3, the DNA is TGTGCCAGCAGCTTAGCGACAGGGGCTGGCTACACCTTC. The chain couples TRBV7-9 to TRBJ1-2, with 8 bases lining up with TRBD1. Germline assignment: CDR1 SEHNR and CDR2 FQNEAQ (reference sequence). The length of the CDR3 is 13 residues. With V trimmed by 0 bases and J by 7 bases, 1 base remained unmatched.

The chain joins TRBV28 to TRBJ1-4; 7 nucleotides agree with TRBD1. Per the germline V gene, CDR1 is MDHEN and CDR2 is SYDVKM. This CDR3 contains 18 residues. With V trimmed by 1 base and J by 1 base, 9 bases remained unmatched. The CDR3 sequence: CASSLSARDSGTNEKLFF. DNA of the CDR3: TGTGCCAGCAGTTTATCAGCCCGGGACAGCGGAACTAATGAAAAACTGTTTTTT. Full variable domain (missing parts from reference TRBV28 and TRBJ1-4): DVKVTQSSRYLVKRTGEKVFLECVQDMDHENMFWYRQDPGLGLRLIYFSYDVKMKEKGDIPEGYSVSREKKERFSLILESASTNQTSMYLCASSLSARDSGTNEKLFFGSGTQLSVL.

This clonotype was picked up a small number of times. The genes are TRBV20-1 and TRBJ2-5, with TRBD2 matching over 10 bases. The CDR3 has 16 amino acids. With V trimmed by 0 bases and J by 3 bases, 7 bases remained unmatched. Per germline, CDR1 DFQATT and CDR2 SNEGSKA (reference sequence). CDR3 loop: CSARDGSGGAEETQYF. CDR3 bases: TGCAGTGCTAGAGATGGCAGCGGGGGGGCGGAAGAGACCCAGTACTTC.

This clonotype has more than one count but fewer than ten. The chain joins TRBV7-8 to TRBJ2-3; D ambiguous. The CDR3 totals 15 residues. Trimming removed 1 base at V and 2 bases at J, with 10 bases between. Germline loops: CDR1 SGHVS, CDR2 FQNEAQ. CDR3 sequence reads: CASSLGPIFTDTQYF. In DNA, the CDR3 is TGTGCCAGCAGCTTAGGCCCGATATTCACAGATACGCAGTATTTT.

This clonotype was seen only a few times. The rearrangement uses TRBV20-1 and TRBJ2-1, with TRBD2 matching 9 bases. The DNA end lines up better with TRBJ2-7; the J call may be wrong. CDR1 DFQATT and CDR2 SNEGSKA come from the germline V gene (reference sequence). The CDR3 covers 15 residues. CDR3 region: CSAQQRGASSYEQYF. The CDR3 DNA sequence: TGCAGTGCTCAACAGCGGGGGGCGAGCTCCTACGAGCAGTACTTC.

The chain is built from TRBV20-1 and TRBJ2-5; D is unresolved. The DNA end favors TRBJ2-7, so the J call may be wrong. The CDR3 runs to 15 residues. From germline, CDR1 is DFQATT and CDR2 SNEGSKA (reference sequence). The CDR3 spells CSARDLALESYEQYF. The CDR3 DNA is TGCAGTGCTAGAGATCTGGCCCTGGAGTCCTACGAGCAGTACTTC.

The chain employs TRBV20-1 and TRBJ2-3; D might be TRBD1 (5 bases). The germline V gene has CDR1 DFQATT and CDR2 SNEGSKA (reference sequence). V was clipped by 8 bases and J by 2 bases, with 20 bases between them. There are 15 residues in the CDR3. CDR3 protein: CSTFLGAENTDTQYF. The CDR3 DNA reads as TGCAGTACTTTCCTTGGGGCAGAGAACACAGATACGCAGTATTTT.

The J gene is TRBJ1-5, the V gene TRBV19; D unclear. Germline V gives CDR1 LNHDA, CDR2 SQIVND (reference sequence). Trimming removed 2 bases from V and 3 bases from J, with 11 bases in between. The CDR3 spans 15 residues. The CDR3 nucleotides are TGTGCCAGTAGTATAACCGGGGTTCACAATCAGCCCCAGCATTTT. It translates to CASSITGVHNQPQHF. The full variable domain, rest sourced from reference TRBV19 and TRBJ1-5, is DGGITQSPKYLFRKEGQNVTLSCEQNLNHDAMYWYRQDPGQGLRLIYYSQIVNDFQKGDIAEGYSVSREKKESFPLTVTSAQKNPTAFYLCASSITGVHNQPQHFGDGTRLSIL.

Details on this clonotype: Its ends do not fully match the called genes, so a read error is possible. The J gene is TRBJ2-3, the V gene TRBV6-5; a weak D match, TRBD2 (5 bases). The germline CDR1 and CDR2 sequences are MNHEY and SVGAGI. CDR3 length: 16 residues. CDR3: CASSYSEGLSTDTQYF. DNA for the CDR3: TGTGCCAGCAGTTACTCTGAGGGTCTTAGCACAGACACGCAGTATTTT.

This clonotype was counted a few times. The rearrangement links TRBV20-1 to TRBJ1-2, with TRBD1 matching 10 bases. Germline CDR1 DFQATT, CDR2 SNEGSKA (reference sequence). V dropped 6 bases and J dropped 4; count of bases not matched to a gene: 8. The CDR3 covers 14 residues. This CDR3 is CSATDRDRGYGYTF. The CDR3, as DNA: TGCAGTGCCACTGACCGGGACAGGGGCTATGGCTACACCTTC.

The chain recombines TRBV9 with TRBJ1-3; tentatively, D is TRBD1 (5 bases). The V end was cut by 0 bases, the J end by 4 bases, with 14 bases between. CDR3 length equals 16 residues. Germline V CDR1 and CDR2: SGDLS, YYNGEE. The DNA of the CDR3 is TGTGCCAGCAGCGTAGGTCAAGGGGCGCGAGGAAACACCATATATTTT. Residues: CASSVGQGARGNTIYF.

The CDR3 loop is CASSPQQGTSGQETQYF. Here the CDR3 DNA reads TGCGCCAGCAGCCCACAACAGGGCACTAGCGGGCAAGAGACCCAGTACTTC. The V call is TRBV4-1, the J call TRBJ2-5; TRBD2 matches at 9 bases. Germline assignment: CDR1 MGHRA and CDR2 YSYEKL. The CDR3 length is 17 residues. V lost 4 bases to trimming and J lost 2 bases; unmatched junction nucleotides: 11.